This T cell receptor beta chain was recorded in a study of shared clonotypes between healthy human individuals. Trimming shortened V by 1 base and J by 6 bases, and 17 bases separated the two germline ends. Looked up from germline, CDR1 is SGDLS and CDR2 is YYNGEE. The CDR3 has 15 amino acids. Repertoires were generated with immunoSEQ multiplex PCR, while TCRdb's copy carries only in-frame clones and drops some. The sample comprises some 2,500,000 clones, under 95% of which are singletons, and 0.3% to 0.45% rests with the top ten. The origin of this receptor is a man aged 18 to 35 in good health. Some clones in this sample may be carry-over from other donors' samples. Sequencing used naive CD4+ T cells from PBMCs. Stated subset: CD45RA+ positively selected. The gene calls are TRBV9 and TRBJ2-7; D is perhaps TRBD1 or TRBD2 (6 bases each). Here the CDR3 reads CASSVRGAGEAEQYF. Written as DNA, the CDR3 is TGTGCCAGCAGCGTAAGGGGGGCAGGAGAGGCCGAGCAGTACTTC.